The present TCR beta chain was sequenced within a study of T cell responses to AZD1222 COVID-19 vaccine (dated by TCRdb to the early 2020s). As for the study more broadly: AZD1222 recipients given second doses at about 4 weeks or at about 12 weeks were pooled, since spike-specific TCR depth and breadth were not found to differ between the two schedules. TCR sequencing covered some 250 trial participants: 200 to 210 given two doses of AZD1222 and some 25 given two doses of MenACWY control vaccine. Trial participants were enrolled into age subgroups of 18-55, 56-69 and 70-plus years, which contained roughly 150, 30 and 60 TCR-sequenced participants, respectively.

The CDR3 regions of human TCRbeta chains were subjected to immunosequencing. The source study handled its data this way. TCRs in the repertoires were compared against a reference library of SARS-CoV-2-specific TCRs that had been generated with the MIRA antigen-specificity platform. Breadth was defined as the fraction of unique TCRs that were SARS-CoV-2-associated, and depth was defined as the fraction of total T cells that were SARS-CoV-2-associated. Using the MIRA data, each spike-specific TCR was mapped to the spike region that the TCR reacts to and placed in a CD4 or CD8 class. Log10-transformed breadth and depth values were compared by one-way ANOVA with Sidak's multiple comparisons tests. The table was pulled from immuneACCESS by TCRdb, which kept in-frame rearrangements only. Such tables lose some clones; where checked, under half of the loss comes from unresolved V genes, and the rest has no known cause. V, J and clone size reflect that table, while D and trimming were determined from the DNA. In this sample the table shows some 170,000 clones, 85% to 90% of which occur a single time. The ten top clones hold 1.6% of the sample.

On this clone itself: This clone's antigen is unknown. No much larger clonotype is one base removed from it; base qualities were not supplied.

Overall study results and their limits: The 56-69-year group was small, and its depth increase did not reach significance, likely because of low power. Most participants were white British and females outnumbered males, and the authors suggested that clonal diversity may have been underestimated. Vaccine-associated CD4 TCRs spanned the whole spike protein, with dominant responses in regions 160-218 and 743-854. Reportedly, almost half of the unique spike-specific TCRs recognized epitopes lying outside the regions that are mutated in the B.1.351 and B.1.1.7 variants. After two AZD1222 doses, spike-specific TCR breadth and depth were significantly higher than at day 0 and than in MenACWY recipients. Conclusions about previously exposed vaccinees are limited because only five to seven AZD1222 recipients were SARS-CoV-2 seropositive at baseline. Because no day 14 peak-response samples were available, repertoires were characterized only after the peak T cell response.

In the paper's terms, the time point label means: baseline before first vaccination. Vaccinee samples were obtained from the UK trials COV001 and COV002, which included a single-blind randomized controlled phase 2/3 trial of AZD1222 (ChAdOx1 nCoV-19) in healthy adults. Trial participant PBMC samples were collected at day 0 and day 28 after the second dose for TCRbeta chain sequencing. Reading the germline V gene (reference sequence) gives CDR1 WNHNN and CDR2 SYGVQD. At the junction V is shortened by 6 bases and J by 8 bases, with 13 bases in between. The CDR3 holds 13 amino acids from the cysteine to the phenylalanine. The retained sequence is limited to the CDR3, 39 bases, with the frame set at the first base.

The chain is encoded by TRBV10-1 joined to TRBJ2-2, with the D call perhaps TRBD1 or TRBD2, each one matching 5 bases. This specimen consisted of peripheral blood, obtained on day 0 of AZD1222 vaccination. The clonotype comes from an adult in good health. Read as DNA, the sequence is TGCGCCAGCAGCTCGGTGGGGACGGGGGAGCTGTTTTTT. This sequence encodes CASSSVGTGELFF.